Following are 22 T cell receptor beta chains from one sample sequenced in a study of shared clonotypes between healthy human individuals. Some clones are missing from TCRdb's copy, which holds only in-frame ones; the method was immunoSEQ multiplex PCR. The sample has a few million clones, around 95% seen once. The sequenced material came from naive CD4+ T cells sorted from blood. Specified subset: CD45RA+ positively selected. Every receptor here comes from a young man in good health.

The rearrangement links TRBV21-1 to TRBJ2-7; the D call in the table, TRBD1, was not verified against the DNA. TRBV21-1 is a pseudogene locus. The CDR3 is made up of 13 amino acids. As DNA, the CDR3 is TGTGCCAGCAGCCGGGACAGGGATTACGAGCAGTACTTC. Protein product: CASSRDRDYEQYF.

The chain joins TRBV18 to TRBJ1-2; no firm D call. The CDR3 is 13 amino acids. Germline V gene sequence: CDR1 KGHSH, CDR2 LQKENI. Deletions cut 0 bases from V and 8 bases from J, with 10 bases between. This CDR3 is CASSPPSTGGYTF. Written as DNA, the CDR3 is TGTGCCAGCTCACCACCTAGCACCGGCGGCTACACCTTC.

This clone appeared once. The chain links TRBV7-6 to TRBJ2-6; unclear D gene. The CDR3 length is 14 residues. Germline V gene lookup returns CDR1 SGHVS and CDR2 FNYEAQ. V lost 2 bases, J lost 4 bases, and 6 bases lay in between. CDR3 sequence (DNA): TGTGCCAGCAGCTTACTGCCCGGGGCCAACGTCCTGACTTTC. Amino acids: CASSLLPGANVLTF.

The genes are TRBV10-2 and TRBJ2-5; D unresolved. The CDR3 is 13 amino acids. With 0 bases removed from V and 5 bases from J, the gap between germline ends came to 7 bases. Germline-derived CDR1 and CDR2 are WSHSY and SAAADI. This CDR3 is CASSESGMETQYF. The CDR3 DNA reads as TGCGCCAGCAGTGAGTCGGGTATGGAGACCCAGTACTTC.

The CDR3 sequence is CASSLYGEATGELFF. Here the CDR3 DNA reads TGCGCCAGCAGCTTGTACGGGGAAGCGACCGGGGAGCTGTTTTTT. V and J are TRBV5-1 and TRBJ2-2, with a possible D match to TRBD2 (5 bases). Trimming took 1 base from V and 5 from J, leaving 12 bases between them. The V gene's germline CDR1 is SGHRS and CDR2 YFSETQ. This CDR3 is built from 15 residues.

CDR3 loop: CASSQFGSTDTQYF. Written as DNA, the CDR3 is TGCGCCAGCAGCCAATTCGGTAGCACAGATACGCAGTATTTT. The J gene is TRBJ2-3, the V gene TRBV4-1; D ambiguous. V lost 2 bases and J lost 0, with 6 bases in between. Germline CDR1 reads MGHRA; CDR2 reads YSYEKL. The length of the CDR3 is 14 residues.

This rearrangement joins TRBV2 to TRBJ1-4, with D unclear. This CDR3 has 14 amino acids. V lost 5 bases to trimming and J lost 0 bases, with 7 bases between them. Looked up from germline, CDR1 is SNHLY and CDR2 is FYNNEI. CDR3 loop: CASSKEATNEKLFF. The DNA for the CDR3 is TGTGCCAGCAGTAAGGAGGCAACTAATGAAAAACTGTTTTTT.

CDR3: CAWSVAARQFF. The CDR3 nucleotides are TGTGCCTGGAGTGTAGCGGCGAGGCAGTTCTTC. The V and J genes are TRBV30 and TRBJ2-1, with D possibly being TRBD2 (5 bases). The CDR3 length is 11 residues. V lost 0 bases and J lost 12, with 9 bases in between. Germline values: CDR1 GTSNPN, CDR2 SVGIG (reference sequence).

The chain uses TRBV5-1 and TRBJ2-5; no reliable D call. V dropped 0 bases and J dropped 4 bases, with 4 bases sitting between them. The CDR3 has 12 amino acids. Germline V CDR1 and CDR2: SGHRS, YFSETQ. CDR3 protein: CASSLDIETQYF. The CDR3 bases are TGCGCCAGCAGCTTGGATATAGAGACCCAGTACTTC.

The chain links TRBV9 to TRBJ1-4; 10 nucleotides line up with TRBD1. The CDR3 has 16 residues. Germline CDR1 and CDR2: SGDLS and YYNGEE. The trim removed 4 bases at V and 8 bases at J, leaving 11 bases unmatched. CDR3 sequence: CASSQTAGTGDEKLFF. The CDR3 bases are TGTGCCAGCAGCCAAACGGCCGGGACAGGGGACGAAAAACTGTTTTTT.

V usage is TRBV27 and J usage is TRBJ2-1, with TRBD2 identical over 9 bases. Germline loops: CDR1 MNHEY, CDR2 SMNVEV (reference sequence). The CDR3 consists of 16 residues. Trimming removed 1 base from V and 8 bases from J; junction bases left unmatched: 9. As DNA, the CDR3 is TGTGCCAGCAGTTTATGGACGGCGGGGGGGACGGATGAGCAGTTCTTC. Protein product: CASSLWTAGGTDEQFF.

This clone was observed once. The V gene is TRBV7-9, the J gene TRBJ2-7, with D uncertain. Per the germline V gene, CDR1 is SEHNR and CDR2 is FQNEAQ (reference sequence). The germline V and J ends were trimmed by 3 bases and 1 base, with 7 bases remaining between them. CDR3 length: 13 residues. The CDR3: CASSFGKSYEQYF. In DNA, the CDR3 is TGTGCCAGCAGCTTCGGAAAGTCCTACGAGCAGTACTTC. Together with reference TRBV7-9 and TRBJ2-7, the CDR3 gives the full variable domain: DTGVSQNPRHKITKRGQNVTFRCDPISEHNRLYWYRQTLGQGPEFLTYFQNEAQLEKSRLLSDRFSAERPKGSFSTLEIQRTEQGDSAMYLCASSFGKSYEQYFGPGTRLTVT.

The genes are TRBV15 and TRBJ1-3; D not certain. The length of the CDR3 is 16 residues. The V end lost 0 bases, the J end lost 2 bases, and 11 bases lay between the germline ends. From germline, CDR1 is LNHNV and CDR2 YYDKDF (reference sequence). DNA of the CDR3: TGTGCCACCAGCAGAGAAGGGTCCGATCCTGGAAACACCATATATTTT. Residues: CATSREGSDPGNTIYF.

Regarding this clone: The same CDR3 can be traced to other DNA sequences in this sample. J is TRBJ2-7 and V is TRBV6-5; 11 bases line up with TRBD2. V lost 0 bases and J lost 3; bases outside the gene matches: 4. The CDR3 extends over 16 amino acids. Germline V gene lookup returns CDR1 MNHEY and CDR2 SVGAGI. In DNA, the CDR3 is TGTGCCAGCAGTTACTCCGGGACTAGCGGATTCTACGAGCAGTACTTC. Its protein product is CASSYSGTSGFYEQYF.

This chain connects TRBV28 to TRBJ2-2; D may be TRBD2 (5 bases). The germline gives CDR1 MDHEN, CDR2 SYDVKM. Trimming took 8 bases from V and 4 from J, leaving 17 bases between them. This CDR3 region has 15 residues. CDR3 nucleotide sequence: TGTGCCAGCGAAACGGGAACACCGGGCACCGGGGAGCTGTTTTTT. Translation: CASETGTPGTGELFF.

J is TRBJ1-3 and V is TRBV21-1; whether TRBD1, the table's D call, matches the DNA was not checked. TRBV21-1 constitutes a pseudogene. This CDR3 comprises 19 residues. CDR3 nucleotide sequence: TGTGCCAGCGCCCCAGAAGGGACAGGGGCCCTACATCCTGGAAACACCATATATTTT. Translating it yields CASAPEGTGALHPGNTIYF.

This chain uses TRBV7-9 with TRBJ2-7, with 9 nucleotides matching TRBD2. The CDR3 contains 13 residues. The germline CDR1 and CDR2 sequences are SEHNR and FQNEAQ (reference sequence). V was pared by 5 bases and J by 4 bases, with 3 bases of the junction left unmatched. CDR3 in DNA: TGTGCCAGCAGCGACAGCGGGAGGTACGAGCAGTACTTC. Its protein product is CASSDSGRYEQYF.

The chain couples TRBV7-2 to TRBJ2-1; weak D call: TRBD2 (5 bases). Germline V CDR1 and CDR2: SGHTA, FQGNSA. The V and J ends lost 3 bases and 9 bases respectively, with 9 bases between them. The CDR3 sequence is 12 residues long. CDR3: CASSFSAGEQFF. The CDR3 nucleotides are TGTGCCAGCAGCTTTAGCGCCGGTGAGCAGTTCTTC.

A word on this clone: The same CDR3 also results from other DNA sequences found in this sample. The chain employs TRBV10-3 and TRBJ2-1, with 7 bases lining up with TRBD1. This CDR3 has 15 amino acids. V shed 4 bases, J shed 1 base, and the junction held 4 bases outside the gene matches. Germline CDR1 reads ENHRY; CDR2 reads SYGVKD. CDR3 amino acids: CAISGGQSSYNEQFF. As DNA, the CDR3 is TGTGCCATCAGTGGGGGACAGAGTTCCTACAATGAGCAGTTCTTC.

J is TRBJ2-1 and V is TRBV5-1; TRBD1 is a possible D gene (5 bases). The CDR3 contains 16 residues. The germline V and J ends were trimmed by 0 bases and 3 bases, with 13 bases remaining between them. From germline, CDR1 is SGHRS and CDR2 YFSETQ. The CDR3 coding sequence is TGCGCCAGCAGCTTGGGGGTCGTTGACAGCTACAATGAGCAGTTCTTC. Its protein is CASSLGVVDSYNEQFF.

The V call is TRBV30, the J call TRBJ2-4; the D is unclear. The CDR3 runs 12 residues. V was pared by 4 bases and J by 5 bases, with 9 bases between. Germline V gene data show CDR1 as GTSNPN and CDR2 as SVGIG (reference sequence). The DNA of the CDR3 is TGTGCCTGGAATACGGGCCAAAACATTCAGTACTTC. Its translation: CAWNTGQNIQYF. The full variable domain, with the rest looked up from reference TRBV30 and TRBJ2-4, is SQTIHQWPATLVQPVGSPLSLECTVEGTSNPNLYWYRQAAGRGLQLLFYSVGIGQISSEVPQNLSASRPQDRQFILSSKKLLLSDSGFYLCAWNTGQNIQYFGAGTRLSVL.

The chain has TRBV4-2 and TRBJ2-5; D unclear. This CDR3 has 15 amino acids. Germline V gives CDR1 LGHNA, CDR2 YNFKEQ. V was cut by 1 base and J by 4 bases, with 13 bases left in between. The CDR3 spells CASSQVHHARETQYF. The CDR3 bases are TGTGCCAGCAGCCAAGTGCACCACGCCCGAGAGACCCAGTACTTC.